This T cell receptor (beta chain) was sequenced during a study of regulatory T cells in long-lasting Graves disease. Study-wide results and caveats: Persistent patients had a count of shared public clonotypes (approximately 3,000) that exceeded that of new patients (about 930).

The sample's time point: newly diagnosed GD, antithyroid drugs for less than 3 months. PBMC-extracted RNA yielded the TCR library. CDR3 size: 13 residues. V was pared by 0 bases and J by 4 bases, with 7 bases between. CDR1 and CDR2 (germline): SGHRS, YFSETQ. This clonotype was seen at least ten times. The antigen is undetermined. The authors built TCR beta libraries using iRepertoire HTBI primers and Arm-PCR of CDR3 regions. TCRdb recomputed calls from the multiplex PCR reads with MiXCR, one row per CDR3 protein. The sample lists 300,000 to 450,000 distinct CDR3 sequences, less than 20% occurring once. This receptor was obtained from a female donor with Graves disease. V is TRBV5-1 and J is TRBJ2-5; D ambiguous. The sequencing used peripheral blood mononuclear cells (PBMCs), collected at new diagnosis, from a patient treated with antithyroid drugs. Written as DNA, the CDR3 is TGCGCCAGCAGCTTGGACCCAGGAGAGACCCAGTACTTC. It yields the protein CASSLDPGETQYF.